Within the sample, the clone carrying this TCR beta chain is medium-sized. Its matching antigen is unknown. This entry belongs to a study of OX40 agonist ivuxolimab in advanced cancers. This CDR3 comprises 14 residues. Trimming took off 4 bases at V and 5 bases at J, with 12 bases between the two ends. Germline V lookup: CDR1 SGHKS, CDR2 YYEKEE (reference sequence). Whole-study results and caveats: Among the lowest peripheral clonal expansion occurred in 0.1-3.0 mg/kg partial responders. Dosing at 0.1 to 3.0 mg/kg was accompanied by clonal expansion of CD4+ and CD8+ blood T cells by week 6.

Generated by immunoSEQ multiplex PCR, the TCRdb table keeps only in-frame clones and is missing some. The sample holds fewer than 80,000 clones, 75% to 90% seen once. The origin of this receptor is an adult with an advanced solid tumor such as melanoma, head and neck, liver or kidney cancer. The J gene is TRBJ1-4, the V gene TRBV5-5; the D gene is possibly TRBD1 (5 bases). Material: CD4+ or CD8+ T cells sorted from blood, obtained in a trial of the OX40 agonist ivuxolimab. The CDR3 loop is CASSRAQGNEKLFF. CDR3 in DNA: TGTGCCAGCAGCCGGGCCCAGGGAAATGAAAAACTGTTTTTT.